This TCR beta chain was recovered during a study of T-cell memory formation after mild COVID-19. Study-level information: TCR clusters were largely donor specific.

TCRdb re-derived calls from the 5' RACE reads in MiXCR, one entry per CDR3 protein. The sample holds about 410,000 distinct CDR3 sequences, around a quarter seen once. This CDR3 has 16 residues. CDR1 is MDHEN and CDR2 is SYDVKM in the germline V gene. Germline trimming cut 6 bases from V and 3 bases from J; bases unmatched to any gene: 9. Study-level results: What remained unconfirmed was the SARS-CoV-2 specificity of second-wave clones peaking on day 37. The main location of contracting CD4+ clones was CM and EM, and that of contracting CD8+ clones was EMRA. Pre-infection memory contained some responding clones, which suggested that cross-reactive memory had joined.

This clonotype was picked up a small number of times. Its antigen is currently unknown. This receptor was taken from an adult woman who had mild COVID-19 (a few samples of this study predate the infection). Cell type and time point are not known. The chain is built from TRBV28 and TRBJ2-2; 8 bases fit TRBD1. Sequencing was performed on PBMCs or a T cell subset sorted from them (not recorded which). The CDR3, as DNA: TGTGCCAGCAGAACGGACAGGGATCTCCACACCGGGGAGCTGTTTTTT. This gives the protein CASRTDRDLHTGELFF.